Sequencing of this T cell receptor (beta chain) was carried out in a study of blood T cell repertoires in COVID-19. J lost 0 bases, V lost 3 bases, and 3 bases had no gene match. The germline CDR1 and CDR2 sequences are MGHRA and YSYEKL. CDR3 length equals 16 residues. Profiling relied on immunoSEQ multiplex PCR, and the TCRdb table lists in-frame clones only, not all of them. The repertoire holds around 40,000 clones, with around 91% as singletons. The chain combines TRBV4-1 with TRBJ2-2, with 8 bases matching TRBD2. This TCR was recovered from a man aged 25-45 years with active or convalescent COVID-19. The sample taken for sequencing was peripheral blood. CDR3 in DNA: TGCGCCAGCAGCCACTTTAGCGGGGCGAACACCGGGGAGCTGTTTTTT. Translated: CASSHFSGANTGELFF.